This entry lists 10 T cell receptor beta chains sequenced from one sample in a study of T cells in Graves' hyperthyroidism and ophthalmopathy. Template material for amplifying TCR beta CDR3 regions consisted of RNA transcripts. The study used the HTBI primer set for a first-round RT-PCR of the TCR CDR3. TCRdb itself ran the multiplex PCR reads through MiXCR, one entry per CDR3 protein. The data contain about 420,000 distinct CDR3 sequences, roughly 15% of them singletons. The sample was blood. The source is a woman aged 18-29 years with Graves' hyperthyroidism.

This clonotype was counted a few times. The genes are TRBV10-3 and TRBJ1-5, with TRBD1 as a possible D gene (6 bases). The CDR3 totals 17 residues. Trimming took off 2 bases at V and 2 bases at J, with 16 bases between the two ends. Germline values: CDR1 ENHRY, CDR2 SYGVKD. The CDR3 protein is CAISEAGQSGGNQPQHF. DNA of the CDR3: TGTGCCATCAGTGAGGCCGGACAGTCCGGGGGCAATCAGCCCCAGCATTTT.

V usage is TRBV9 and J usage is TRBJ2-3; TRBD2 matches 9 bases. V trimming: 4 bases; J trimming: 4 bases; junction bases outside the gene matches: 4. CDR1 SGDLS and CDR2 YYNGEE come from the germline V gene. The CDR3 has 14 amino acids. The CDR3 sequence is CASSLEREADTQYF. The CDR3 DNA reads TGTGCCAGCAGCCTTGAGCGGGAGGCAGATACGCAGTATTTT. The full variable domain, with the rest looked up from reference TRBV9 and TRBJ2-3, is DSGVTQTPKHLITATGQRVTLRCSPRSGDLSVYWYQQSLDQGLQFLIQYYNGEERAKGNILERFSAQQFPDLHSELNLSSLELGDSALYFCASSLEREADTQYFGPGTRLTVL.

The CDR3 region has the DNA TGTGCCAGCAGCTTGATCCAGGACTATGGCTACACCTTC. Translating it yields CASSLIQDYGYTF. V is TRBV5-4 and J is TRBJ1-2; D uncertain. This CDR3 contains 13 residues. The V and J ends lost 1 base and 3 bases respectively, with 7 bases between them. In germline, CDR1 is SGHNT, CDR2 YYREEE (reference sequence).

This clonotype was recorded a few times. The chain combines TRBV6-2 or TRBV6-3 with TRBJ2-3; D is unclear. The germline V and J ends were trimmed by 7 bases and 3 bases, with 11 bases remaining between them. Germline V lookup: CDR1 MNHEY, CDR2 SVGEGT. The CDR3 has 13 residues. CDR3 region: CASTSVRTDTQYF. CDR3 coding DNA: TGTGCCAGCACCTCAGTCAGGACAGATACGCAGTATTTT.

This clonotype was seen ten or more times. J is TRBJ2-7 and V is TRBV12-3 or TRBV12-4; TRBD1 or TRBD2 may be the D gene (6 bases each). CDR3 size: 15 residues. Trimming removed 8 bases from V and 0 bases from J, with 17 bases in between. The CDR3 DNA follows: TGTGCCAGCTCTCCAGAGGGGGGCGTCTCCTACGAGCAGTACTTC. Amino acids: CASSPEGGVSYEQYF.

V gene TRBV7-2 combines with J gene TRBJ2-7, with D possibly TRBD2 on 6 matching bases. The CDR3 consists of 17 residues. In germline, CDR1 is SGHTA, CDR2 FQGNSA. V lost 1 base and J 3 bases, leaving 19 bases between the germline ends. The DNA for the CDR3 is TGTGCCAGCAGCTTAGGAGGGGAGACGGGAGCCCTCTACGAGCAGTACTTC. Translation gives CASSLGGETGALYEQYF.

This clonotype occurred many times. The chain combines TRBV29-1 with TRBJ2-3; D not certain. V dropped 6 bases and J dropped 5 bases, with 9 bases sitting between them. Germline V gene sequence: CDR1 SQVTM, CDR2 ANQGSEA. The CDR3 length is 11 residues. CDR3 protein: CSVSRGDTQYF. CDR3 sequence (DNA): TGCAGCGTGTCGCGTGGAGATACGCAGTATTTT.

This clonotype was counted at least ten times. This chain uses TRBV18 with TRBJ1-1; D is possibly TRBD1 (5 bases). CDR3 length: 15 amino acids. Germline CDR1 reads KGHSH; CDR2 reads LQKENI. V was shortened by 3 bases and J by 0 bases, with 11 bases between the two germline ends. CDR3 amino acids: CASSPQGALNTEAFF. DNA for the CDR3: TGTGCCAGCTCACCTCAGGGAGCATTGAACACTGAAGCTTTCTTT.

This CDR3 reads CASSRNKGDEQFF. For the CDR3, the DNA is TGCGCCAGCAGCCGGAACAAAGGCGATGAGCAGTTCTTC. The chain recombines TRBV4-1 with TRBJ2-1, with D uncertain. V was pared by 4 bases and J by 8 bases, with 12 bases between. CDR3 length: 13 residues. Germline CDR1 and CDR2: MGHRA and YSYEKL.

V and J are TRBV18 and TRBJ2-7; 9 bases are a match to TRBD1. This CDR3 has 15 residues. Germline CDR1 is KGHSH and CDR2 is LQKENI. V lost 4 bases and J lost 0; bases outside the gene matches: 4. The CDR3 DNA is TGTGCCAGCTCACAGGGACAGGGCCACTCCTACGAGCAGTACTTC. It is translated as CASSQGQGHSYEQYF.